The clone carrying this T cell receptor (beta chain) has more than one count but fewer than ten. As handled by the study authors: How many nucleated cells were present was estimated from reference gene primer amplification. The protocol was immunoSEQ multiplex PCR, while the TCRdb copy is restricted to in-frame clones and leaves out a portion. For V, J and clone size, that table is used; D and trimming come from the DNA. Among around 84,000 clones, around four fifths were seen once, and the ten largest hold 18%. These data are taken from a study of blood T cell repertoires in COVID-19. Study information: Sites across the United States, Italy and Spain contributed samples from acute and convalescent COVID-19. T cells, B-cell-depleted T cells, or PBMCs provided the cDNA or gDNA that served as material.

The V end lost 8 bases, the J end lost 9 bases, and 11 bases lay between the germline ends. The germline V gene encodes CDR1 MDHEN and CDR2 SYDVKM. The CDR3 is 12 amino acids. The receptor was derived from an elderly man with active or convalescent COVID-19. Sequencing was done on a sample of peripheral blood. This chain joins TRBV28 and TRBJ1-6; the D gene is possibly TRBD1 (6 bases). CDR3 region: CASGGGASPLHF. The CDR3, as DNA: TGTGCCAGCGGCGGGGGGGCTTCACCCCTCCACTTT.